Each of the 31 T cell receptor beta chains below was sequenced from the same sample in a study of blood T cells in healthy people across ages (dated by TCRdb to the mid-2010s). The receptor library was made with 5' RACE. A second PCR of roughly 7 to 11 cycles was performed with a sample-barcoded 5' primer and a J-beta primer mix. TCRdb handled the public reads itself, with Q25 trimming in fastp and clone calling in MiXCR, and kept productive beta chains. Rows matching on CDR3 protein sequence are summarized as one entry with the most common DNA and genes. For this sample there are 1,800,000 or so distinct CDR3 sequences; 30% to 40% appear just once. Together, the top ten hold under 30% of the sample. The source material was blood. These receptor sequences come from a human donor in good health.

This chain joins TRBV29-1 and TRBJ2-3; 7 positions agree with TRBD2. V was clipped by 4 bases and J by 2 bases; unmatched bases: 3. The germline CDR1 and CDR2 sequences are SQVTM and ANQGSEA. This CDR3 region has 13 residues. The CDR3 sequence: CSVVAGVTDTQYF. The CDR3 DNA follows: TGCAGCGTTGTTGCGGGGGTCACAGATACGCAGTATTTT.

In DNA, the CDR3 is TGTGCCAGCAGCTTGGGGCGGACAGGGGTGAGAGAGCAGTTCTTC. Protein product: CASSLGRTGVREQFF. The chain combines TRBV7-3 with TRBJ2-1, with TRBD1 identical over 9 bases. Germline V CDR1 and CDR2: SGHTA, FQGTGA. The V gene end was trimmed by 3 bases and the J gene end by 10 bases; junction bases not matched to a gene: 10. CDR3 length: 15 residues.

This clonotype was observed once. The rearrangement links TRBV7-3 to TRBJ2-2; 7 nucleotides agree with TRBD1. CDR1 is SGHTA, CDR2 FQGTGA, per germline. V was clipped by 5 bases and J by 7 bases; unmatched bases: 7. The length of the CDR3 is 14 residues. CDR3 residues: CASSLKGAGGELFF. Written as DNA, the CDR3 is TGTGCCAGCAGCCTGAAGGGGGCTGGCGGGGAGCTGTTTTTT.

This clonotype was detected many times. In DNA, the CDR3 is TGCGCCAGCAGCCAAGAGGGACAGGGCACCTACAATGAGCAGTTCTTC. This gives the protein CASSQEGQGTYNEQFF. V is TRBV4-3 and J is TRBJ2-1; TRBD1 matches at 9 bases. The CDR3 has 16 amino acids. Germline V gene sequence: CDR1 LGHNA, CDR2 YSLEER. The trim removed 0 bases at V and 2 bases at J, leaving 2 bases unmatched.

This clonotype was counted between two and nine times. This chain links TRBV11-2 with TRBJ1-2, with D perhaps matching TRBD1 (6 bases). This CDR3 has 13 amino acids. Germline CDR1 is SGHAT and CDR2 is FQNNGV. The V end was cut by 5 bases, the J end by 8 bases, with 15 bases between. The CDR3: CASSPHPRGGYTF. The CDR3 DNA reads TGTGCCAGCAGCCCCCATCCCAGGGGAGGCTACACCTTC.

This clonotype turned up a few times. In DNA form, the CDR3 reads TGTGCCAGCAGTCCTTTTTCTAGCGGCGCCTACAATGAGCAGTTCTTC. It translates to CASSPFSSGAYNEQFF. The chain links TRBV27 to TRBJ2-1; 7 bases are a match to TRBD2. With V trimmed by 5 bases and J by 2 bases, 9 bases remained unmatched. This CDR3 is 16 amino acids long. Germline CDR1 is MNHEY and CDR2 is SMNVEV (reference sequence).

The gene calls are TRBV7-9 and TRBJ1-5; D perhaps matches TRBD1 (6 bases). This CDR3 is 15 amino acids long. Germline values: CDR1 SEHNR, CDR2 FQNEAQ (reference sequence). Trimming pared 5 bases from V and 4 bases from J, leaving 15 bases between. CDR3: CASSQGTYGNQPQHF. The CDR3 region has the DNA TGTGCCAGCAGCCAAGGGACATATGGGAATCAGCCCCAGCATTTT.

The rearrangement uses TRBV6-2 or TRBV6-3 and TRBJ2-3; no reliable D call. Per germline, CDR1 MNHEY and CDR2 SVGEGT. The CDR3 has 13 amino acids. The DNA of the CDR3 is TGTGCGACGGCGCTCTCTAGCACAGATACGCAGTATTTT. This translates into CATALSSTDTQYF.

The chain links TRBV6-2 or TRBV6-3 to TRBJ2-3; TRBD1 might be the D (5 bases). With 2 bases removed from V and 6 bases from J, the gap between germline ends came to 9 bases. CDR1 and CDR2 from the germline V gene are MNHEY and SVGEGT. The CDR3 covers 13 residues. DNA for the CDR3: TGTGCCAGCAGTTACGGGGCCGCCGATACGCAGTATTTT. Amino acids: CASSYGAADTQYF.

This sequence joins TRBV29-1 and TRBJ2-7, with D perhaps being TRBD1 or TRBD2 (5 bases each). The DNA matches TRBJ2-5 better at its end, which makes the J call doubtful. From germline, CDR1 is SQVTM and CDR2 ANQGSEA. CDR3 length equals 15 residues. CDR3 DNA: TGCAGCGCACACCCTTCCGGGACGCCGGGAGAGACCCAGTACTTC. Translating it yields CSAHPSGTPGETQYF.

The J gene is TRBJ1-1, the V gene TRBV4-3, with D possibly matching TRBD1 (6 bases). This CDR3 has 17 residues. The V gene lost 4 bases and the J gene lost 2 bases, with 20 bases spanning the gap. The germline CDR1 and CDR2 sequences are LGHNA and YSLEER. CDR3 nucleotides: TGCGCCAGCAGCCGACTACAACGCGTGGACAGAAACACTGAAGCTTTCTTT. Protein sequence: CASSRLQRVDRNTEAFF.

The rearrangement links TRBV20-1 to TRBJ2-3, with D tentatively TRBD1 or TRBD2 (6 bases each). V was clipped by 8 bases and J by 2 bases, with 17 bases between them. The CDR3 runs 14 residues. The germline gives CDR1 DFQATT, CDR2 SNEGSKA (reference sequence). This chain's CDR3 is CSPRKGGTTDTQYF. For the CDR3, the DNA is TGCAGTCCACGCAAAGGGGGGACCACAGATACGCAGTATTTT.

The CDR3 sequence is CASSLYPWRDRGMNTEAFF. DNA for the CDR3: TGTGCCAGCAGTTTATACCCGTGGCGGGACAGGGGTATGAACACTGAAGCTTTCTTT. The gene calls are TRBV28 and TRBJ1-1; 10 positions match TRBD1. Germline CDR1 MDHEN, CDR2 SYDVKM. V lost 1 base, J lost 0 bases, and 11 bases stayed unmatched. The CDR3 spans 19 residues.

This clonotype was observed a few times. The rearrangement links TRBV18 to TRBJ2-5; unclear D gene. CDR3 length: 13 amino acids. V was cut by 0 bases and J by 5 bases, with 7 bases left in between. Per the germline V gene, CDR1 is KGHSH and CDR2 is LQKENI. CDR3 DNA: TGTGCCAGCTCACCACCCCACGGGGAGACCCAGTACTTC. Encoded protein: CASSPPHGETQYF.

The V gene is TRBV20-1, the J gene TRBJ2-1; 12 bases agree with TRBD2. CDR1 and CDR2 (germline): DFQATT, SNEGSKA (reference sequence). V was clipped by 3 bases and J by 5 bases; unmatched bases: 8. This CDR3 is 16 amino acids long. CDR3 in amino acids: CSASRLAGAGNNEQFF. As DNA, the CDR3 is TGCAGTGCTAGCCGACTAGCGGGGGCCGGGAACAATGAGCAGTTCTTC.

CDR3 coding DNA: TGTGCCAGCTCCGTGGGACAGGGGGCCTTGAGCGAGCAGTACTTC. It codes for CASSVGQGALSEQYF. V and J are TRBV12-3 or TRBV12-4 and TRBJ2-7; TRBD1 aligns across 12 bases. With V trimmed by 8 bases and J by 6 bases, 11 bases remained unmatched. This CDR3 contains 15 residues.

The J gene is TRBJ2-1, the V gene TRBV20-1; TRBD2 is a possible D gene (7 bases). V lost 0 bases and J lost 9, with 24 bases in between. Germline V gene lookup returns CDR1 DFQATT and CDR2 SNEGSKA (reference sequence). The CDR3 is 17 amino acids. The CDR3 DNA reads TGCAGTGCTAGAGATTTTCGGGGGCTAGCGGATGGTGGTGAGCAGTTCTTC. Encoded protein: CSARDFRGLADGGEQFF.

This clonotype was recorded a few times. This chain uses TRBV7-9 with TRBJ1-6, with TRBD1 as a possible D gene (6 bases). CDR1 and CDR2 (germline): SEHNR, FQNEAQ (reference sequence). The CDR3 runs 15 residues. V gave up 1 base and J gave up 10 bases, with 14 bases separating them. The CDR3 coding sequence is TGTGCCAGCAGCTTAGGTATTAACAGGGAGTCACCCCTCCACTTT. Translation: CASSLGINRESPLHF.

Concerning this clonotype itself: The conserved phenylalanine or tryptophan normally closing the CDR3 is absent here, so this likely arose from a read error. The chain recombines TRBV15 with TRBJ1-1; possibly TRBD1 for D (5 bases). The V and J ends lost 0 bases and 3 bases respectively, with 11 bases between them. CDR1 LNHNV and CDR2 YYDKDF come from the germline V gene (reference sequence). The CDR3 spans 15 residues. The CDR3 bases are TGTGCCACCAGCAGAGATGATGCAGGGTACACTGAAGCTTTCTGT. Protein product: CATSRDDAGYTEAFC.

The gene calls are TRBV20-1 and TRBJ1-1; D is perhaps TRBD1 (6 bases). Germline V gene data show CDR1 as DFQATT and CDR2 as SNEGSKA (reference sequence). This CDR3 has 14 residues. Trimming took 5 bases from V and 0 from J, leaving 13 bases between them. The CDR3 DNA is TGCAGTGCTTATTACAGGGCCCTGAACACTGAAGCTTTCTTT. Residues: CSAYYRALNTEAFF.

The chain has TRBV7-2 and TRBJ1-1, with D perhaps matching TRBD1 (6 bases). V was trimmed by 0 bases and J by 6 bases, leaving 11 bases between them. The length of the CDR3 is 14 residues. Germline V gives CDR1 SGHTA, CDR2 FQGNSA. The CDR3 protein is CASSLATGRPEAFF. The CDR3 DNA reads TGTGCCAGCAGCTTAGCTACAGGGAGGCCTGAAGCTTTCTTT.

This clonotype was found many times. The V and J genes are TRBV29-1 and TRBJ1-2; a weak D match, TRBD1 (5 bases). This CDR3 is 13 amino acids long. V lost 1 base and J 0 bases, leaving 6 bases between the germline ends. Germline values: CDR1 SQVTM, CDR2 ANQGSEA. This CDR3 is CSVEGGANYGYTF. In DNA, the CDR3 is TGCAGCGTTGAAGGGGGGGCTAACTATGGCTACACCTTC.

The chain is built from TRBV2 and TRBJ2-6; D is unclear. Germline V gene sequence: CDR1 SNHLY, CDR2 FYNNEI. The CDR3 runs 18 residues. V lost 3 bases, J lost 1 base, and 16 bases lay in between. CDR3 sequence: CASSEPSRPGSGANVLTF. The CDR3 nucleotides read TGTGCCAGCAGTGAGCCGTCACGACCCGGATCTGGGGCCAACGTCCTGACTTTC.

The chain carries TRBV29-1 and TRBJ2-1; 12 bases align to TRBD2. Germline V lookup: CDR1 SQVTM, CDR2 ANQGSEA. Germline trimming cut 1 base from V and 5 bases from J; bases unmatched to any gene: 6. The CDR3 consists of 16 residues. The chain's CDR3 is CSVEGLAGGLDNEQFF. The DNA of the CDR3 is TGCAGCGTTGAAGGGCTAGCGGGGGGGCTCGACAATGAGCAGTTCTTC.

V gene TRBV12-3 or TRBV12-4 combines with J gene TRBJ1-5; D gene ambiguous. The CDR3 spans 18 residues. Between the trimmed V and J ends, which lost 4 bases and 0 bases, there was a span of 19 bases. The CDR3 DNA sequence: TGTGCCAGCAGTTCACTACCACTTCAGGATTATAGCAATCAGCCCCAGCATTTT. It yields the protein CASSSLPLQDYSNQPQHF.

This clonotype has a count of ten or more. The chain has TRBV7-2 and TRBJ2-7, with 8 bases fitting TRBD1. The junction had 4 bases not matched to a gene; V was cut back by 5 bases and J by 4 bases. In germline, CDR1 is SGHTA, CDR2 FQGNSA. This CDR3 has 13 amino acids. The CDR3 coding sequence is TGTGCCAGCAGCCTGAGACAGGGGTACGAGCAGTACTTC. As protein: CASSLRQGYEQYF. Using reference TRBV7-2 and TRBJ2-7 for the parts outside the CDR3, the full variable domain is GAGVSQSPSNKVTEKGKDVELRCDPISGHTALYWYRQSLGQGLEFLIYFQGNSAPDKSGLPSDRFSAERTGGSVSTLTIQRTQQEDSAVYLCASSLRQGYEQYFGPGTRLTVT.

As for this clonotype: Germline is not matched at one junction end, which may reflect a read error. The V call is TRBV12-3 or TRBV12-4, the J call TRBJ2-3; 8 nucleotides align to TRBD2. The CDR3 runs to 16 residues. The CDR3 loop is CASSLLAGGRADTEYF. The CDR3 nucleotides read TGTGCCAGCAGTCTCCTCGCGGGGGGAAGAGCAGATACGGAGTATTTT.

The chain couples TRBV6-6 to TRBJ1-3; no definite D call. The CDR3 is 13 amino acids. V lost 2 bases to trimming and J lost 4 bases, with 6 bases between them. Germline values: CDR1 MNHNY, CDR2 SVGAGI (reference sequence). The CDR3 DNA sequence: TGTGCCAGCAGTTACCTGCAAGGAAACACCATATATTTT. As protein: CASSYLQGNTIYF.

About this clonotype: A much larger clone is a single base away; this may be a read error. The chain couples TRBV29-1 to TRBJ2-5; no reliable D call. The germline gives CDR1 SQVTM, CDR2 ANQGSEA. Trimming cost V 7 bases and J 1 base, with 13 bases left between them. This CDR3 spans 13 amino acids. The CDR3 nucleotides are TGCAGCGGCCTAGAAGCGTTCCAAGAGACCCAGTACTTC. This encodes CSGLEAFQETQYF.

V usage is TRBV3-1 and J usage is TRBJ1-4; maybe TRBD1 (6 bases). Germline V gives CDR1 LGHDT, CDR2 YNNKEL (reference sequence). The germline V and J ends were trimmed by 4 bases and 5 bases, with 17 bases remaining between them. There are 16 residues in the CDR3. CDR3 residues: CASSPRGRGRNEKLFF. The CDR3 DNA follows: TGTGCCAGCAGCCCTCGGGGGCGGGGGCGCAATGAAAAACTGTTTTTT.

This clonotype was recorded many times. V gene TRBV5-6 combines with J gene TRBJ2-1; D remains ambiguous. The germline V and J ends were trimmed by 0 bases and 7 bases, with 20 bases remaining between them. In germline, CDR1 is SGHDT, CDR2 YYEEEE. CDR3 size: 17 residues. The CDR3 region has the DNA TGTGCCAGCAGCTTGGCCAGTCGGGTTTGGGTTGTAAATGAGCAGTTCTTC. This gives the protein CASSLASRVWVVNEQFF.